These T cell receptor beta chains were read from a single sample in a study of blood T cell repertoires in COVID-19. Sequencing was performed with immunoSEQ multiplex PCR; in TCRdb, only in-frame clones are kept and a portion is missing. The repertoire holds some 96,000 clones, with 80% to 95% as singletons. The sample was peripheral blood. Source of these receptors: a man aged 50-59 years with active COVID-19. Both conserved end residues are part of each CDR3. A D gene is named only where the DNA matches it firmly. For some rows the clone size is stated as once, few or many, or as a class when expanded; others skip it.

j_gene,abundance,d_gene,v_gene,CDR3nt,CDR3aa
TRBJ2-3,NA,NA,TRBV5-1,TGCGCCAGCAGCTTGGCAGGCAAGAGCACAGATACGCAGTATTTT,CASSLAGKSTDTQYF
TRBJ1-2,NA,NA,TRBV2,TGTGCCACCGAGACCGGAGGTCCATATGGCTACACCTTC,CATETGGPYGYTF
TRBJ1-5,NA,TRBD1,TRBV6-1,TGTGCCAGCAGTGAAATCCCATTAGCCGGGACAGGGTATAAGCCCCAGCATTTT,CASSEIPLAGTGYKPQHF
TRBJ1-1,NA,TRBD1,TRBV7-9,TGTGCCAGCAGCTTAGAGGGGGCGCGTACTGAAGCTTTCTTT,CASSLEGARTEAFF
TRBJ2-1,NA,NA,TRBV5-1,TGCGCCAGCAGCTCATGGGGGGAAAACAATGAGCAGTTCTTC,CASSSWGENNEQFF
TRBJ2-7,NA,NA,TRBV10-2,TGCGCCAGCAGGGACTCGAGCTCCTACGAGCAGTACTTC,CASRDSSSYEQYF
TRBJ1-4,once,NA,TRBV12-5,TGTGCTAGTGGTTCGGTGGGCGCAACTAATGAAAAACTGTTTTTT,CASGSVGATNEKLFF
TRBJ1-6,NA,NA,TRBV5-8,TGTGCCAGCAGCTTGGCCGCAGGGTATAATTCACCCCTCCACTTT,CASSLAAGYNSPLHF
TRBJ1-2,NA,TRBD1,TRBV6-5,TGTGCCAGCAGCGGGACAGGGTACTATGGCTACACCTTC,CASSGTGYYGYTF
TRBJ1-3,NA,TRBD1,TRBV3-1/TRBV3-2,TGTGCCAGCAGCCACTTTTCGACAGGGGTCTCTGGAAACACCATATATTTT,CASSHFSTGVSGNTIYF
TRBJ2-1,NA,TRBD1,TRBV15,TGTGCCACCAGCACCCGGACAGGGCTAAATGAGCAGTTCTTC,CATSTRTGLNEQFF
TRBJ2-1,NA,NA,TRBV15,TGTGCCACCAGCAGAGATACTGATAACAATGAGCAGTTCTTC,CATSRDTDNNEQFF
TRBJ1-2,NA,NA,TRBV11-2,TGTGCCAGCAGCGAGAGCACAGGGAACTATGGCTACACCTTC,CASSESTGNYGYTF
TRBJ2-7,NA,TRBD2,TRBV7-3,TGTGCCAGCAGCGCGACCGGACTAGCGGGCGACGAGCAGTACTTC,CASSATGLAGDEQYF
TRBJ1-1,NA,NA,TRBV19,TGTGCCAGTAGAGCCTACGGGATCCCGGTCACTGAAGCTTTCTTT,CASRAYGIPVTEAFF
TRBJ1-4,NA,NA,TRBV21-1,TGTGCCAGCAGTTTGGGGGGGGTTAATGAAAAACTGTTTTTT,CASSLGGVNEKLFF
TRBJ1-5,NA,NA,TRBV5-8,TGTGCCAGCAGCTTAGGGGTTGTCGTTCAGCCCCAGCATTTT,CASSLGVVVQPQHF
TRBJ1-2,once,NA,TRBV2,TGTGCCAGCAGTGAATCAGTCAGGGACTTTGGCTACACCTTC,CASSESVRDFGYTF
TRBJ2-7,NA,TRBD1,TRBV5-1,TGCGCCAGCAGCGAGACAGGGGCGGCCTACGAGCAGTACTTC,CASSETGAAYEQYF
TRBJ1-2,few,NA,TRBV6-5,TGTGCCAGCACCCCCGGGGGGTATGGCTACACCTTC,CASTPGGYGYTF
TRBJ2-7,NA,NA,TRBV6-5,TGTGCCAGCAGTTACGACACGAGCGGCACCTACGAGCAGTACTTC,CASSYDTSGTYEQYF
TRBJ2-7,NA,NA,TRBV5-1,TGCGCCAGCAGCTTTCAGGTCGGCTCCTACGAGCAGTACTTC,CASSFQVGSYEQYF
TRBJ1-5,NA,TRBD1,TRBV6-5,TGTGCCAGCAGCCCGTGGACAGGGGAGAATCAGCCCCAGCATTTT,CASSPWTGENQPQHF
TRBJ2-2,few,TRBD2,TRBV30,TGTGCCTGGGCGGGACTAGCGGGAGCGAACACCGGGGAGCTGTTTTTT,CAWAGLAGANTGELFF
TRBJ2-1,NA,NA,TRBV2,TGTGCCAGCAGCCCGTCGGTCAATGAGCAGTTCTTC,CASSPSVNEQFF
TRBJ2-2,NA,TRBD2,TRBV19,TGTGCCAGTAGTATTCTAGCGGGCACCGGGGAGCTGTTTTTT,CASSILAGTGELFF
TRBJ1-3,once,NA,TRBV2,TGTGCCAGCAGTGACTTCGACAGATCTGGAAACACCATATATTTT,CASSDFDRSGNTIYF
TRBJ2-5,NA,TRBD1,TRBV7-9,TGTGCCAGCAGCAGGACAGGGTCCCTCCAAGAGACCCAGTACTTC,CASSRTGSLQETQYF
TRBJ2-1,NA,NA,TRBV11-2,TGTGCCAGCAGCTTAGGAAACAGGGGGGGGAACTACAATGAGCAGTTCTTC,CASSLGNRGGNYNEQFF
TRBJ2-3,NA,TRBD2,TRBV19,TGTGCCAGTAGTATAGACGCTAGCGGTCACCCTAGCACAGATACGCAGTATTTT,CASSIDASGHPSTDTQYF
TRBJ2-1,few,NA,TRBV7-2,TGTGCCAGCAGCTTAGCGAGGACGGCGGGGCCTTACAATGAGCAGTTCTTC,CASSLARTAGPYNEQFF
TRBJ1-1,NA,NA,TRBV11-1,TGTGCCAGCAGCCCTCAGGGGTATTACACTGAAGCTTTCTTT,CASSPQGYYTEAFF
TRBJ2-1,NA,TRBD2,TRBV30,TGTGCCTGGACATGGGCTAGCGGGGGTCGGGCGCATGAGCAGTTCTTC,CAWTWASGGRAHEQFF
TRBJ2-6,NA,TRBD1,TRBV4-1,TGCGCCAGCAGCCAAGAGACAGGGGCGGTCTCTGGGGCCAACGTCCTGACTTTC,CASSQETGAVSGANVLTF
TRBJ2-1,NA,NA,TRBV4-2,TGTGCCAGCAGCCAAGTTGTCGGCTCCTACAATGAGCAGTTCTTC,CASSQVVGSYNEQFF
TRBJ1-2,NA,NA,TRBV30,TGTGCCTGGAGTTTAATTACCGGGTCGCACTATGGCTACACCTTC,CAWSLITGSHYGYTF
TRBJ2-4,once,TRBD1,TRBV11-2,TGTGCCAGCAGCTATGAAAGGGGGCAGGGAAACATTCAGTACTTC,CASSYERGQGNIQYF
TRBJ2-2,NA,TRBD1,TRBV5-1,TGCGCCAGCAGCAAGGGGACAGGGGTTAACACCGGGGAGCTGTTTTTT,CASSKGTGVNTGELFF